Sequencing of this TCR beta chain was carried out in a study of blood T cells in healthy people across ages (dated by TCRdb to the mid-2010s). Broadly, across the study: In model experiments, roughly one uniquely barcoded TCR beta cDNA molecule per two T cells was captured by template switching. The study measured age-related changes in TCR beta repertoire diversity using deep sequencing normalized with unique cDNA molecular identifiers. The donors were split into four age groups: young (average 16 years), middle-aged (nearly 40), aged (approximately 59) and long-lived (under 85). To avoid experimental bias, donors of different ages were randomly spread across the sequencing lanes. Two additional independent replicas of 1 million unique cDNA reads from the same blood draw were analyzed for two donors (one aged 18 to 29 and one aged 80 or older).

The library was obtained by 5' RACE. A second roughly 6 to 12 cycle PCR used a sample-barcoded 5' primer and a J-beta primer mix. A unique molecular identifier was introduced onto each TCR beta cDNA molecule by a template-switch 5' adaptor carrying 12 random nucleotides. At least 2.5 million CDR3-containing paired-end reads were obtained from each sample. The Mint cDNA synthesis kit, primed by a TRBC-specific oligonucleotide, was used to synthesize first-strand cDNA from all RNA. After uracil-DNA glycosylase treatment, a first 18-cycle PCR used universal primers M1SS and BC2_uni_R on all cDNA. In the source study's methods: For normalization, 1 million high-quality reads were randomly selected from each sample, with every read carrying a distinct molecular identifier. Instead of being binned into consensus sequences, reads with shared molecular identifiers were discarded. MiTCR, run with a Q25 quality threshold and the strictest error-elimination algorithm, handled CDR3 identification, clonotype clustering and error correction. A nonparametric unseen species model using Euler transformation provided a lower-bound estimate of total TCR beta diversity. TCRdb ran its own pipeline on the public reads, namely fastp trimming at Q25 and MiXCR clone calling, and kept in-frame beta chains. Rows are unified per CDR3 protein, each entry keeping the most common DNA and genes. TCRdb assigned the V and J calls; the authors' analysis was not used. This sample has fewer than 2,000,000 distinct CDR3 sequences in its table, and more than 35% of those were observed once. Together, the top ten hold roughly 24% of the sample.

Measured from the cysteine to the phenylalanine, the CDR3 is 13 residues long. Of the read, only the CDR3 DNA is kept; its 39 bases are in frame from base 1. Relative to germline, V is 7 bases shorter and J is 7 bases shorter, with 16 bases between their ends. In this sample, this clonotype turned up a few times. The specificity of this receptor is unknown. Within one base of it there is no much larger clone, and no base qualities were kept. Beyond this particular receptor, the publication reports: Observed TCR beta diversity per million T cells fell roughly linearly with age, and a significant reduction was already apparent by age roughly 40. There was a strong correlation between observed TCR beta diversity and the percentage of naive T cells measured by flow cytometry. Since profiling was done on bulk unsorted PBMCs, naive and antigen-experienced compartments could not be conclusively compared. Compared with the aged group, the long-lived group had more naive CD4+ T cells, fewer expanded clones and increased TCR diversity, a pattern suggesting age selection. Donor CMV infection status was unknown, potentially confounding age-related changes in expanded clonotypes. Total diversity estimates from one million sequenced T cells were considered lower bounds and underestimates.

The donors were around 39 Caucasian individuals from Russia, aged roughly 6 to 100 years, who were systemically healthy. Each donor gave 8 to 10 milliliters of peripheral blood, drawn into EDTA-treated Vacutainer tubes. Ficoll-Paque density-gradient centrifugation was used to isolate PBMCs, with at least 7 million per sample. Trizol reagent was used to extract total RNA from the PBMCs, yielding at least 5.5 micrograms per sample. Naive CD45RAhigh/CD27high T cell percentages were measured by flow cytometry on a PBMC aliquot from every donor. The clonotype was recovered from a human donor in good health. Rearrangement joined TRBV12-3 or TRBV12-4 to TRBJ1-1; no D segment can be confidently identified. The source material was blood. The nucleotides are TGTGCCAGCACCTGGCTGGGGTCCCTTGAAGCTTTCTTT. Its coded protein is CASTWLGSLEAFF.